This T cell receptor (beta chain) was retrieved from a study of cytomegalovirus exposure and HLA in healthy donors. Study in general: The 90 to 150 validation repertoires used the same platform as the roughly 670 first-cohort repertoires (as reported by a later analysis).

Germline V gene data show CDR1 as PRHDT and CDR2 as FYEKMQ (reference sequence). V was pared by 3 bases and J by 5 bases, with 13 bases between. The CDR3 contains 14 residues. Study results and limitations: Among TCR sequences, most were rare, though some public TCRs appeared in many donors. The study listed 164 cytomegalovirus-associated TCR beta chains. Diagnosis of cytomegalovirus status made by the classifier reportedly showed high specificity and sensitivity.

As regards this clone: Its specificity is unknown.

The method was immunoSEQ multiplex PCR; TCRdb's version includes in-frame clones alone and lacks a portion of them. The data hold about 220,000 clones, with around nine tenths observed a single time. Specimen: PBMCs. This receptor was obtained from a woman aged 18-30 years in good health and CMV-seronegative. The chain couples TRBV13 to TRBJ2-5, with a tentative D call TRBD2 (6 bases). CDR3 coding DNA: TGTGCCAGCAGCTTCGCCGGGAGAGGGGAGACCCAGTACTTC. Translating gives CASSFAGRGETQYF. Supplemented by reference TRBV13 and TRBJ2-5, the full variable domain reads AAGVIQSPRHLIKEKRETATLKCYPIPRHDTVYWYQQGPGQDPQFLISFYEKMQSDKGSIPDRFSAQQFSDYHSELNMSSLELGDSALYFCASSFAGRGETQYFGPGTRLLVL.